Each of the 4 T cell receptor beta chains below was sequenced from the same sample in a study of response to subunit inactivated influenza vaccine. TCRdb passed the RT-PCR reads through MiXCR, listing each CDR3 protein once. This table has 450,000 to 550,000 distinct CDR3 sequences, roughly 27% appearing once. This material consisted of CD4+ T cells sorted from PBMCs, taken roughly 5 days after vaccination. The receptor source for this set is a man aged 45-65 years who received an inactivated influenza vaccine.

The table lists this clonotype with many counts. The rearrangement joins TRBV20-1 to TRBJ2-1; TRBD1 agrees at 7 bases. The CDR3 consists of 14 residues. V gave up 4 bases and J gave up 3 bases; unmatched junction bases: 6. Germline assignment: CDR1 DFQATT and CDR2 SNEGSKA (reference sequence). CDR3 in DNA: TGCAGTGCTAAAAACAGGGGCCTCTACAATGAGCAGTTCTTC. Protein sequence: CSAKNRGLYNEQFF.

The V and J genes are TRBV28 and TRBJ2-7, with 8 bases that match TRBD2. CDR3 length: 17 residues. Unmatched junction bases numbered 12, after V lost 3 bases and J lost 2 bases. Germline CDR1 MDHEN, CDR2 SYDVKM. CDR3 in amino acids: CASSFVVGLAGTYEQYF. DNA of the CDR3: TGTGCCAGCAGTTTTGTGGTGGGATTAGCGGGGACCTACGAGCAGTACTTC.

This clonotype was picked up a small number of times. At one end, the junction sequence differs from germline, possibly due to a read error. This chain joins TRBV18 and TRBJ2-7; D could derive from TRBD1 or TRBD2 (5 bases each). Germline CDR1 and CDR2: KGHSH and LQKENI. CDR3 length: 13 amino acids. The CDR3 coding sequence is TGTGCCAGCTCACCACTTACAGAGGGGCCGTGGGACTTC. Translation gives CASSPLTEGPWDF.

The sample holds a few counts of this clonotype. The V gene is TRBV20-1, the J gene TRBJ1-1; 7 bases fit TRBD1. The germline gives CDR1 DFQATT, CDR2 SNEGSKA (reference sequence). CDR3 length equals 13 residues. The V gene end was trimmed by 3 bases and the J gene end by 4 bases; junction bases not matched to a gene: 5. The CDR3 sequence is CSARQGVATEAFF. The DNA for the CDR3 is TGCAGTGCTAGGCAGGGGGTAGCCACTGAAGCTTTCTTT.